The 25 T cell receptor beta chains reported below all come from one sample, sequenced in a study of T cells after yellow fever vaccination. MiXCR, run by TCRdb on the 5' RACE reads, gives a single entry per CDR3 protein. The table has nearly 300,000 distinct CDR3 sequences, 8.7% seen once; the top ten hold around 3.5%. The sample was CD4+ T cells sorted from PBMCs, taken 5 days after the yellow fever booster vaccination. Every receptor here comes from a man between 18 and 35 years old who received the YFV17D yellow fever vaccine.

The chain is built from TRBV5-4 and TRBJ2-5, with D perhaps TRBD2 (5 bases). CDR3 size: 15 residues. V lost 4 bases to trimming and J lost 0 bases, with 13 bases between them. Per the germline V gene, CDR1 is SGHNT and CDR2 is YYREEE (reference sequence). As DNA, the CDR3 is TGTGCCAGCAGCAGCGACCGGGGTAACCAAGAGACCCAGTACTTC. This gives the protein CASSSDRGNQETQYF.

This clonotype was seen more than once but under ten times. The chain employs TRBV24-1 and TRBJ2-5, with unresolved D. CDR3 length: 11 amino acids. CDR1 is KGHDR and CDR2 is SFDVKD in the germline V gene. With 8 bases removed from V and 7 bases from J, the gap between germline ends came to 10 bases. The CDR3: CATTSDGTQYF. CDR3 DNA sequence: TGTGCCACCACTTCCGATGGGACCCAGTACTTC.

This clonotype was seen many times. CDR3 protein: CASSVMTGGAYNEQFF. CDR3 nucleotides: TGTGCCAGCAGCGTAATGACAGGGGGCGCCTACAATGAGCAGTTCTTC. The chain joins TRBV9 to TRBJ2-1, with 10 positions matching TRBD1. Trimming took 1 base from V and 2 from J; bases not matched to a gene: 3. Germline lookup yields CDR1 SGDLS and CDR2 YYNGEE. The CDR3 consists of 16 residues.

The chain links TRBV5-8 to TRBJ2-2, with D possibly being TRBD1 or TRBD2 (5 bases each). Trimming removed 3 bases at V and 1 base at J, with 10 bases between. CDR1 SGHTS and CDR2 YDEGEE come from the germline V gene. This CDR3 spans 15 amino acids. CDR3 region: CASSYRDGNTGELFF. The CDR3, as DNA: TGTGCCAGCAGCTACCGGGACGGGAACACCGGGGAGCTGTTTTTT.

In its sample, this clonotype was seen a few times. The chain joins TRBV7-2 to TRBJ2-3, with a tentative D call TRBD1 (5 bases). V lost 1 base to trimming and J lost 2 bases, with 7 bases between them. CDR1 is SGHTA, CDR2 FQGNSA, per germline. There are 14 residues in the CDR3. The CDR3 loop reads CASSLGQHTDTQYF. CDR3 DNA: TGTGCCAGCAGCTTAGGACAGCACACAGATACGCAGTATTTT.

Many counts were recorded for this clonotype. Written as DNA, the CDR3 is TGTGCCAGCAGCTTAGAGGAGGATCAGCCCCAGCATTTT. It is translated as CASSLEEDQPQHF. V gene TRBV7-2 combines with J gene TRBJ1-5; D gene unclear. V dropped 1 base and J dropped 5 bases, with 6 bases sitting between them. CDR1 is SGHTA and CDR2 is FQGNSA in the germline V gene. CDR3 length: 13 residues.

The gene calls are TRBV3-2 and TRBJ2-3; TRBD2 is the table's D call and was not checked against the DNA. TRBV3-2 is reported as a pseudogene. This CDR3 has 15 amino acids. The CDR3 region is CASSPGLARTDTQYF. CDR3 in DNA: TGTGCCAGCAGCCCTGGACTAGCCCGGACAGATACGCAGTATTTT.

This chain uses TRBV18 with TRBJ1-5; D remains ambiguous. With 2 bases removed from V and 7 bases from J, the gap between germline ends came to 9 bases. This CDR3 region has 13 residues. CDR1 is KGHSH and CDR2 is LQKENI in the germline V gene. CDR3 in DNA: TGTGCCAGCTCACCAGCTCTGACCCAGCCCCAGCATTTT. Translated, it gives CASSPALTQPQHF.

This clonotype was seen more than once but under ten times. CDR3 sequence reads: CASSLVPGQGETQYF. The CDR3 DNA reads as TGTGCCAGCAGCTTAGTCCCCGGACAGGGTGAGACCCAGTACTTC. This chain joins TRBV7-2 and TRBJ2-5; TRBD1 matches 8 bases. There are 15 residues in the CDR3. Germline V gene data show CDR1 as SGHTA and CDR2 as FQGNSA. Trimming cost V 1 base and J 5 bases; bases outside gene matches: 6.

J is TRBJ1-5 and V is TRBV20-1; D remains ambiguous. CDR1 and CDR2 (germline): DFQATT, SNEGSKA (reference sequence). Trimming cost V 6 bases and J 4 bases, with 10 bases left between them. The CDR3 sequence is 12 residues long. Written as DNA, the CDR3 is TGCAGTGCAGAAATTGGGAATCAGCCCCAGCATTTT. Translated, it gives CSAEIGNQPQHF.

This clonotype was observed a handful of times. The J gene is TRBJ2-7, the V gene TRBV3-2; TRBD2, the table's D call, was not compared with the DNA. TRBV3-2 is a pseudogene segment. This CDR3 is built from 16 residues. The CDR3 DNA is TGTGCCAGCAGCCCGCCCAAACCGACTAGTGAGTACGAGCAGTACGTC. Translation gives CASSPPKPTSEYEQYV.

The genes are TRBV5-1 and TRBJ2-5, with 10 bases lining up with TRBD1. Germline CDR1 SGHRS, CDR2 YFSETQ. CDR3 length: 14 amino acids. After removal of 7 bases from V and 2 bases from J, the junction contained 5 bases not matched to a gene. CDR3 sequence: CASRMGQGQETQYF. CDR3 bases: TGCGCCAGCCGAATGGGACAGGGGCAAGAGACCCAGTACTTC.

The chain joins TRBV7-9 to TRBJ1-1; D is unresolved. V dropped 1 base and J dropped 0 bases, with 9 bases sitting between them. Germline V gives CDR1 SEHNR, CDR2 FQNEAQ (reference sequence). The CDR3 runs to 15 residues. The CDR3 DNA sequence: TGTGCCAGCAGCTTAGGTGGAGCCATGAACACTGAAGCTTTCTTT. This translates into CASSLGGAMNTEAFF.

This clonotype was seen only a few times. V and J are TRBV6-5 and TRBJ2-7, with TRBD1 matching 8 bases. With V trimmed by 5 bases and J by 0 bases, 6 bases remained unmatched. The CDR3 spans 15 residues. Germline-derived CDR1 and CDR2 are MNHEY and SVGAGI. In DNA form, the CDR3 reads TGTGCCAGCAGTATATCCCAGGGGGCCTCCTACGAGCAGTACTTC. Amino acid sequence: CASSISQGASYEQYF.

This clonotype was picked up a small number of times. The J gene is TRBJ1-5, the V gene TRBV7-2; D perhaps matches TRBD1 (6 bases). The CDR3 contains 15 residues. V was clipped by 5 bases and J by 6 bases, with 17 bases between them. The germline CDR1 and CDR2 sequences are SGHTA and FQGNSA. CDR3 coding DNA: TGTGCCAGCAGCCCATGGTCGGTGGGGGCTCAGCCCCAGCATTTT. This encodes CASSPWSVGAQPQHF. The variable domain in full, completed from reference TRBV7-2 and TRBJ1-5, reads GAGVSQSPSNKVTEKGKDVELRCDPISGHTALYWYRQSLGQGLEFLIYFQGNSAPDKSGLPSDRFSAERTGGSVSTLTIQRTQQEDSAVYLCASSPWSVGAQPQHFGDGTRLSIL.

This clonotype was counted many times. This chain joins TRBV20-1 and TRBJ1-1; TRBD1 matches 10 bases. V was pared by 1 base and J by 3 bases, with 2 bases of the junction left unmatched. Germline CDR1 and CDR2: DFQATT and SNEGSKA (reference sequence). CDR3 length equals 14 residues. The CDR3 spells CSARGGTGDTEAFF. As DNA, the CDR3 is TGCAGTGCTAGAGGTGGGACAGGGGACACTGAAGCTTTCTTT.

The CDR3, as DNA: TGTGCCAGCAGCGTAGCTCGGCTTCGTCCTACTCTTAGGAACACCGGGGAGCTGTTTTTT. It is translated as CASSVARLRPTLRNTGELFF. J is TRBJ2-2 and V is TRBV9; D is ambiguous. The CDR3 has 20 amino acids. Looked up from germline, CDR1 is SGDLS and CDR2 is YYNGEE. V lost 0 bases, J lost 1 base, and 22 bases lay in between.

The chain links TRBV20-1 to TRBJ1-1; tentative D call: TRBD1 (5 bases). Trimming removed 5 bases from V and 7 bases from J, with 23 bases in between. The germline V gene has CDR1 DFQATT and CDR2 SNEGSKA (reference sequence). The CDR3 totals 15 residues. The CDR3 bases are TGCAGTGCTGGCCCTGGACACCCCGCCTCGGGTGAAGCTTTCTTT. Protein: CSAGPGHPASGEAFF.

This clonotype was detected only a few times. The chain couples TRBV4-3 to TRBJ2-2; D possibly uses TRBD1 or TRBD2 (7 bases each). Germline loops: CDR1 LGHNA, CDR2 YSLEER. V lost 1 base and J 2 bases, leaving 23 bases between the germline ends. This CDR3 has 20 residues. The CDR3 reads CASSQAKYLGGTVNTGELFF. Here the CDR3 DNA reads TGCGCCAGCAGCCAAGCAAAATACTTGGGGGGGACAGTCAACACCGGGGAGCTGTTTTTT.

The chain combines TRBV6-2 or TRBV6-3 with TRBJ1-1; D may be TRBD1 (6 bases). V was trimmed by 6 bases and J by 4 bases, leaving 18 bases between them. CDR1 is MNHEY, CDR2 SVGEGT, per germline. The length of the CDR3 is 15 residues. CDR3 in DNA: TGTGCCAGCAGGAACAGGGAGCGTTGGGGCACTGAAGCTTTCTTT. This codes for CASRNRERWGTEAFF.

This clonotype was counted a few times. The rearrangement uses TRBV4-1 and TRBJ1-5, with a tentative D call TRBD1 (5 bases). This CDR3 has 16 residues. Trimming removed 3 bases at V and 3 bases at J, with 15 bases between. Germline CDR1 and CDR2: MGHRA and YSYEKL. Here the CDR3 reads CASSQMGEGINQPQHF. The CDR3 DNA follows: TGCGCCAGCAGCCAGATGGGGGAGGGAATCAATCAGCCCCAGCATTTT.

The rearrangement uses TRBV6-2 or TRBV6-3 and TRBJ1-5; perhaps TRBD1 as D (5 bases). The germline CDR1 and CDR2 sequences are MNHEY and SVGEGT. V dropped 7 bases and J dropped 7 bases, with 17 bases sitting between them. The CDR3 runs 14 residues. CDR3 nucleotides: TGTGCCAGCACCAATCGGGGCTCTCGGCAGCCCCAGCATTTT. Its translation is CASTNRGSRQPQHF.

The chain combines TRBV10-3 with TRBJ1-1; 8 bases are a match to TRBD1. V was pared by 6 bases and J by 0 bases, with 9 bases of the junction left unmatched. This CDR3 comprises 16 residues. CDR1 and CDR2 (germline): ENHRY, SYGVKD. CDR3 region: CAISPDMDRVNTEAFF. CDR3 in DNA: TGTGCCATCAGCCCTGATATGGACAGGGTGAACACTGAAGCTTTCTTT.

This clonotype came up a few times. The chain carries TRBV6-5 and TRBJ1-2; D possibly corresponds to TRBD1 (6 bases). The CDR3 has 16 residues. The ends were cut back, 6 bases at V and 8 bases at J, with 25 bases in the middle. Germline assignment: CDR1 MNHEY and CDR2 SVGAGI. The CDR3 sequence is CASRKLGGAKSRGYTF. CDR3 nucleotide sequence: TGTGCCAGCAGAAAACTGGGGGGGGCCAAGTCTAGAGGCTACACCTTC.

V gene TRBV2 combines with J gene TRBJ2-3, with 8 bases identical to TRBD2. V shed 2 bases, J shed 2 bases, and the junction held 6 bases outside the gene matches. Germline V gives CDR1 SNHLY, CDR2 FYNNEI. There are 16 residues in the CDR3. The CDR3 reads CASSERAGGVTDTQYF. CDR3 coding DNA: TGTGCCAGCAGTGAACGCGCGGGGGGCGTCACAGATACGCAGTATTTT.